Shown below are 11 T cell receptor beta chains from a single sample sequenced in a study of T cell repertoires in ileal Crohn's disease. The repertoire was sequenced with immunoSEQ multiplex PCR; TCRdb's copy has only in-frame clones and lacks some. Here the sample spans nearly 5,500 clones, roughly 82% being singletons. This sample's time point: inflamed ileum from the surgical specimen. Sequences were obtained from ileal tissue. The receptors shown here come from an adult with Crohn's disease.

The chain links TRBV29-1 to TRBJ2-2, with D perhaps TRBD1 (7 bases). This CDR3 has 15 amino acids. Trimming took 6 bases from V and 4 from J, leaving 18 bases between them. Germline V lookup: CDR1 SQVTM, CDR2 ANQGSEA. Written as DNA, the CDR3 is TGCAGCGTGTACAGACAGGGACTTCTCACCGGGGAGCTGTTTTTT. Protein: CSVYRQGLLTGELFF.

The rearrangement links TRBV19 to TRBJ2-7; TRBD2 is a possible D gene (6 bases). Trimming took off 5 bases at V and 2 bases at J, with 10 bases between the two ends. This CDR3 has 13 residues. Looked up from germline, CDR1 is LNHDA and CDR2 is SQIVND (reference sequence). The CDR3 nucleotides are TGTGCCAGTAGTTGGAGGGCTACCTACGAGCAGTACTTC. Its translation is CASSWRATYEQYF. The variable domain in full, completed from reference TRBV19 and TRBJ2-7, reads DGGITQSPKYLFRKEGQNVTLSCEQNLNHDAMYWYRQDPGQGLRLIYYSQIVNDFQKGDIAEGYSVSREKKESFPLTVTSAQKNPTAFYLCASSWRATYEQYFGPGTRLTVT.

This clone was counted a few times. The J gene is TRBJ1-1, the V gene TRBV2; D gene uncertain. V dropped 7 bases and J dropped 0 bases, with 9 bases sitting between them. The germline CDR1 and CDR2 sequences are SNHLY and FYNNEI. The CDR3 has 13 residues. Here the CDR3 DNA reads TGTGCCAGCATCGTCGCAGTGAACACTGAAGCTTTCTTT. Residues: CASIVAVNTEAFF.

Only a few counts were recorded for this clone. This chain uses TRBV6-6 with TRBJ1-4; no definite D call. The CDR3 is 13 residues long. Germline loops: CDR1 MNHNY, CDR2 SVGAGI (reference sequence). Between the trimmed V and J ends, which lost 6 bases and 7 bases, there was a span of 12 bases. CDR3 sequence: CASRTNGGEKLFF. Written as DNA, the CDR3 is TGTGCCAGCAGGACAAATGGCGGTGAAAAACTGTTTTTT.

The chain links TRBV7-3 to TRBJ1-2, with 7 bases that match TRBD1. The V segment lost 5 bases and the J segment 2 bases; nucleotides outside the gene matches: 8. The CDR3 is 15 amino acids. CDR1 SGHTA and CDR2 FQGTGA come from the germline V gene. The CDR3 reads CASSEQGFSNYGYTF. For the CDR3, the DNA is TGTGCCAGCAGCGAACAGGGGTTCTCAAACTATGGCTACACCTTC.

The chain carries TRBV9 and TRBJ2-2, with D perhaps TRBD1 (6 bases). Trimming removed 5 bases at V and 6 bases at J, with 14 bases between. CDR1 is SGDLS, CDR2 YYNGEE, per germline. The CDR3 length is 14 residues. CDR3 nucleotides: TGTGCCAGCAGTAGACAGGTTGCAGCCGGGGAGCTGTTTTTT. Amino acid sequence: CASSRQVAAGELFF.

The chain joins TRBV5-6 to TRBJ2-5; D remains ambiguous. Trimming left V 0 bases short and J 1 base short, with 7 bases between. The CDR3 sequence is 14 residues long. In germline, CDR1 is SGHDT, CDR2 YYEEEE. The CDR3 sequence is CASSLGALQETQYF. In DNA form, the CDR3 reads TGTGCCAGCAGCTTGGGTGCCCTCCAAGAGACCCAGTACTTC. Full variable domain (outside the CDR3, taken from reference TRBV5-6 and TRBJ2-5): DAGVTQSPTHLIKTRGQQVTLRCSPKSGHDTVSWYQQALGQGPQFIFQYYEEEERQRGNFPDRFSGHQFPNYSSELNVNALLLGDSALYLCASSLGALQETQYFGPGTRLLVL.

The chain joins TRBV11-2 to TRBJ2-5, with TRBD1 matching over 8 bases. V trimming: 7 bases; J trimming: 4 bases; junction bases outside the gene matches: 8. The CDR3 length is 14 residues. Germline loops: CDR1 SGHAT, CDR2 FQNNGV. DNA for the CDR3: TGTGCCAGCAATCAGGGGGCGCCGGGAGAGACCCAGTACTTC. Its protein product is CASNQGAPGETQYF.

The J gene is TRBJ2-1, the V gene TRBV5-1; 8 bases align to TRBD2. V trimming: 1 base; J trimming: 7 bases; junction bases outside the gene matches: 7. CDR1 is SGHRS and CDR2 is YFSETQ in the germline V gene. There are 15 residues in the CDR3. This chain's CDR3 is CASSLPIAGRNEQFF. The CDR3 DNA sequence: TGCGCCAGCAGCTTGCCCATAGCGGGGCGAAATGAGCAGTTCTTC.

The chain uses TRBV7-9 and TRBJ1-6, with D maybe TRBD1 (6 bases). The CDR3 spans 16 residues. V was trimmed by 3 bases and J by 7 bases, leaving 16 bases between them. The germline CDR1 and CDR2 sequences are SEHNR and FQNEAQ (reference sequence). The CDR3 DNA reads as TGTGCCAGCAGCTTTCGACAGGTCGACTTAAATTCACCCCTCCACTTT. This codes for CASSFRQVDLNSPLHF.

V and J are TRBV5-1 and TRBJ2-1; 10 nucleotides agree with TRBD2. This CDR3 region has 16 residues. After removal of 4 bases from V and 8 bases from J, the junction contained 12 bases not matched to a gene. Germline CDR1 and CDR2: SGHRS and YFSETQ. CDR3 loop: CASSVTRLAGRDEQFF. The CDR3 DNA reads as TGCGCCAGCAGCGTCACCCGACTAGCGGGTAGGGATGAGCAGTTCTTC. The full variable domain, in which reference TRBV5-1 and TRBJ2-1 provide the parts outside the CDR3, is KAGVTQTPRYLIKTRGQQVTLSCSPISGHRSVSWYQQTPGQGLQFLFEYFSETQRNKGNFPGRFSGRQFSNSRSEMNVSTLELGDSALYLCASSVTRLAGRDEQFFGPGTRLTVL.